This T cell receptor beta chain came from a study of blood T cells in healthy people across ages. Overall study results and limits: Any changes in expanded clonotypes were possibly confounded, as donor CMV status remained unknown.

V was trimmed by 2 bases and J by 5 bases, leaving 12 bases between them. The length of the CDR3 is 14 residues. A J-beta primer mix and a sample-barcoded 5' primer were used in a second PCR of about 7 to 12 cycles. TCRdb fed the 5' RACE reads into MiXCR, producing one record per CDR3 protein. Among about 1.8 million distinct CDR3 sequences listed, about 49% were seen once. Comment on this clonotype: What it binds is unknown.

This chain uses TRBV12-3 or TRBV12-4 with TRBJ1-2, with D maybe TRBD1 (6 bases). The sequence was collected from a woman in her thirties or forties in good health. Sequencing was carried out using blood. CDR3 sequence (DNA): TGTGCCAGCAGTTTAAGGGGGGGGCCTTATGGCTACACCTTC. Translated, it gives CASSLRGGPYGYTF.